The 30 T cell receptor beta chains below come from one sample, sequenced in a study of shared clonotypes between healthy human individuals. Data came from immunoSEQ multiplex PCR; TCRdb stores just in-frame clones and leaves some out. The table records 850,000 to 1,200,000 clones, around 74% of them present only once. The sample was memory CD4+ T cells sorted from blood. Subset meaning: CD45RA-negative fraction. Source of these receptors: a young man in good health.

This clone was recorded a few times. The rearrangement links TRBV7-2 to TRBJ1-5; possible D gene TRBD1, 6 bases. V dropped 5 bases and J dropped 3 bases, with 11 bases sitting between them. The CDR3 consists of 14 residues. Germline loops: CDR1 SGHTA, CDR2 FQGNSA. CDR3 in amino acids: CASSPDSFNQPQHF. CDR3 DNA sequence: TGTGCCAGCAGCCCGGACAGCTTCAATCAGCCCCAGCATTTT.

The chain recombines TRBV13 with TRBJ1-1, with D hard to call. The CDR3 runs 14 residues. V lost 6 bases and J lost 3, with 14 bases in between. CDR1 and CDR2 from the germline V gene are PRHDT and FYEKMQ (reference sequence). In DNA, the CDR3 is TGTGCCAGCAGTCTTACTGGGCGGTACACTGAAGCTTTCTTT. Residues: CASSLTGRYTEAFF.

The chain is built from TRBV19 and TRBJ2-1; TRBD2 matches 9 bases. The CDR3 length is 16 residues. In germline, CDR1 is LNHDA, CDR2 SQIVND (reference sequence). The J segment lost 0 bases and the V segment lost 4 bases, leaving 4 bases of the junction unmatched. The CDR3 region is CASSTNSGSSYNEQFF. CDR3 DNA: TGTGCCAGTAGTACTAATAGCGGGAGCTCCTACAATGAGCAGTTCTTC.

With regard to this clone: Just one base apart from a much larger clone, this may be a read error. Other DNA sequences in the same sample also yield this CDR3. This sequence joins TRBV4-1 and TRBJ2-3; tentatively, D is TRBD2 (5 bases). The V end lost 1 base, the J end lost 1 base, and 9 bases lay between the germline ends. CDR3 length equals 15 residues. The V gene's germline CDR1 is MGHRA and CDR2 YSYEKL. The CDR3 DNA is TGCGCCAGCAGCCAAGTCGGGGTCCGCACAGATACGCAGTATTTT. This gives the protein CASSQVGVRTDTQYF.

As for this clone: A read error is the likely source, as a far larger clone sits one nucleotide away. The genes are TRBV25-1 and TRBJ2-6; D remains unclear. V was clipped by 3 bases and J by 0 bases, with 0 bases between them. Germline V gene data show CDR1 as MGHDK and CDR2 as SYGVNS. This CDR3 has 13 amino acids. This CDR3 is CASSDSGANVLTF. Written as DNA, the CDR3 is TGTGCCAGCAGTGACTCTGGGGCCAACGTCCTGACTTTC. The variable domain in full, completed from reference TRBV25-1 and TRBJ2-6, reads EADIYQTPRYLVIGTGKKITLECSQTMGHDKMYWYQQDPGMELHLIHYSYGVNSTEKGDLSSESTVSRIRTEHFPLTLESARPSHTSQYLCASSDSGANVLTFGAGSRLTVL.

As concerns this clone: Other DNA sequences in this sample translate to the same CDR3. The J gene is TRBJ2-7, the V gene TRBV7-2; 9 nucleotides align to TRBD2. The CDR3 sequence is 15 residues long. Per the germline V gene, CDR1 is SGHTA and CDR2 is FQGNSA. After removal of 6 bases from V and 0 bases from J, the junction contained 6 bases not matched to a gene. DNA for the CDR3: TGTGCCAGCAGTTTGGCGGGGGGGCCCTCCTACGAGCAGTACTTC. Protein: CASSLAGGPSYEQYF.

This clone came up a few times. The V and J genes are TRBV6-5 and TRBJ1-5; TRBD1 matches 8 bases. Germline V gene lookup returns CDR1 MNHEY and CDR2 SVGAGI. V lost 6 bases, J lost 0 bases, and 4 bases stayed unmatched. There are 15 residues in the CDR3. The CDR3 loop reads CASSPTGDSNQPQHF. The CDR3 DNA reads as TGTGCCAGCAGCCCGACAGGGGATAGCAATCAGCCCCAGCATTTT.

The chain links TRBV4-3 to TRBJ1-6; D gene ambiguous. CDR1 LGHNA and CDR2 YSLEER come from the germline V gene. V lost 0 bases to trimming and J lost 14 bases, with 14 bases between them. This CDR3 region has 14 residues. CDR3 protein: CASSQDRQFFSLHF. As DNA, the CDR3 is TGCGCCAGCAGCCAAGATCGGCAGTTTTTTTCCCTCCACTTT.

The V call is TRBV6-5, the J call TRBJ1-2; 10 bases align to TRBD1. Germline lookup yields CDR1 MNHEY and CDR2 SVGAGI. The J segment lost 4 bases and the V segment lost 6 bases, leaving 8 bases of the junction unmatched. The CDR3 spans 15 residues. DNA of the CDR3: TGTGCCAGCAGCCACCGACAGGGGGCTAGCTATGGCTACACCTTC. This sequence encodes CASSHRQGASYGYTF.

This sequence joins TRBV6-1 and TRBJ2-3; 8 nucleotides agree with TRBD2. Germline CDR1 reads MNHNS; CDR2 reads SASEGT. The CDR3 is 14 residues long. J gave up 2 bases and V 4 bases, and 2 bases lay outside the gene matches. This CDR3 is CASSVGRDTDTQYF. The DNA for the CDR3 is TGTGCCAGCAGTGTCGGGAGGGACACAGATACGCAGTATTTT.

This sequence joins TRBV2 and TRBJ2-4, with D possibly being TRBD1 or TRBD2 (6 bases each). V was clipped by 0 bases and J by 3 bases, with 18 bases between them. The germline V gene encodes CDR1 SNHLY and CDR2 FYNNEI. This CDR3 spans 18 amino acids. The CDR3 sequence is CASSEALGGRDDKNIQYF. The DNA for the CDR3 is TGTGCCAGCAGTGAAGCGCTTGGGGGGCGGGATGACAAAAACATTCAGTACTTC.

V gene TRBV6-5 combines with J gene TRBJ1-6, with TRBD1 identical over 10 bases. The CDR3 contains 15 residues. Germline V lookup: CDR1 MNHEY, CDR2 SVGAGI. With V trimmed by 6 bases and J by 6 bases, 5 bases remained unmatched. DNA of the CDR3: TGTGCCAGCAGCCGACAGGGGGCGGCTAATTCACCCCTCCACTTT. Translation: CASSRQGAANSPLHF.

The CDR3 nucleotides read TGTGCCTGGAGTCCAACAGGGACACAGCCCCAGCATTTT. Translation gives CAWSPTGTQPQHF. The chain uses TRBV30 and TRBJ1-5, with a tentative D call TRBD1 (6 bases). This CDR3 has 13 amino acids. Germline V CDR1 and CDR2: GTSNPN, SVGIG (reference sequence). The germline V and J ends were trimmed by 2 bases and 7 bases, with 12 bases remaining between them.

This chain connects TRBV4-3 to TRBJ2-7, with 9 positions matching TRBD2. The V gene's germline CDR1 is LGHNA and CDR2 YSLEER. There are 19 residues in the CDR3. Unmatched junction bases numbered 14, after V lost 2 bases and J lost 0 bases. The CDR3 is CASSQYAVGIAGVSYEQYF. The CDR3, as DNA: TGCGCCAGCAGCCAATATGCAGTTGGCATAGCGGGGGTCTCCTACGAGCAGTACTTC.

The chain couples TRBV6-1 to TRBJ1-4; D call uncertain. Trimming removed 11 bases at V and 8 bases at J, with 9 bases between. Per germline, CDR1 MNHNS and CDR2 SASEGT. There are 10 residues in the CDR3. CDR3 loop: CAAGREKLFF. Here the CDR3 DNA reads TGTGCCGCGGGCAGAGAAAAACTGTTTTTT.

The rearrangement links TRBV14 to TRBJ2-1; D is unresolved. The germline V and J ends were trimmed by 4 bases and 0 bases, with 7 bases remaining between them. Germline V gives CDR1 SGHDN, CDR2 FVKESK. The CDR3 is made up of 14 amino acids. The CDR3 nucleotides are TGTGCCAGCAGCCCGACATTCTCCTACAATGAGCAGTTCTTC. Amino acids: CASSPTFSYNEQFF.

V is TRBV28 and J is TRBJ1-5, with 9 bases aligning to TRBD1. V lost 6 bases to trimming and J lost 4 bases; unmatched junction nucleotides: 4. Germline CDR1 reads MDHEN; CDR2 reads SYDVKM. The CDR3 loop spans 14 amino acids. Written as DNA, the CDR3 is TGTGCCAGCAGGGCTGGGACAGGGAATCAGCCCCAGCATTTT. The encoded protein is CASRAGTGNQPQHF.

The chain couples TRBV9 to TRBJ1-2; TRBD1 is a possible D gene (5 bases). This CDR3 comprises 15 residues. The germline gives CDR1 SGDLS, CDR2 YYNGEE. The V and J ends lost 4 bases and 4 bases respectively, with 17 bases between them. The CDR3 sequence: CASSLLYSGAYGYTF. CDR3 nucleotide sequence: TGTGCCAGCAGCCTCCTCTACTCCGGGGCCTATGGCTACACCTTC.

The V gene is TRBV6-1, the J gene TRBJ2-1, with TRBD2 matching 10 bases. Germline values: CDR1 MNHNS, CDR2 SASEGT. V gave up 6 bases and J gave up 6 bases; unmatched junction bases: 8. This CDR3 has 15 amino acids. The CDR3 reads CASSPVGLATNEQFF. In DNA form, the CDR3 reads TGTGCCAGCAGCCCAGTGGGACTAGCGACCAATGAGCAGTTCTTC.

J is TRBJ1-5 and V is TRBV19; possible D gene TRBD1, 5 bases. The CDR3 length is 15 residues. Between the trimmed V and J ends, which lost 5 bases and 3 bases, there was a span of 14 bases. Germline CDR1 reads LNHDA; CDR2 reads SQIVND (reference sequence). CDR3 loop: CASSSRKGSNQPQHF. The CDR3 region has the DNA TGTGCCAGTAGTTCCCGAAAGGGGTCCAATCAGCCCCAGCATTTT.

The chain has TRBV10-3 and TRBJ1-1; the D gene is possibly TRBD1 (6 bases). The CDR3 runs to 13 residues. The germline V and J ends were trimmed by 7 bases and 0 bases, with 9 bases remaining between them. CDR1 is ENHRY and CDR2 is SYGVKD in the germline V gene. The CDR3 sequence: CAITRQVNTEAFF. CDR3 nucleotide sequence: TGTGCCATCACCCGACAGGTGAACACTGAAGCTTTCTTT.

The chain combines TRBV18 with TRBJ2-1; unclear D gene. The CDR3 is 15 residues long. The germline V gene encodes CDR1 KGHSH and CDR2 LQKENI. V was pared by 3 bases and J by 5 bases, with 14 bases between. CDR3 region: CASSPEIGLDNEQFF. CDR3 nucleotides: TGTGCCAGCTCACCCGAGATCGGCCTTGACAATGAGCAGTTCTTC.

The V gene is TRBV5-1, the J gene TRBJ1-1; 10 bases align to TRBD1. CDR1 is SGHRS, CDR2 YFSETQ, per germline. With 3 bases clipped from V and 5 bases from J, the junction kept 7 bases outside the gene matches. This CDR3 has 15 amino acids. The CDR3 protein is CASSSTGQGTTEAFF. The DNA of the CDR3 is TGCGCCAGCAGCTCAACGGGACAGGGGACGACTGAAGCTTTCTTT.

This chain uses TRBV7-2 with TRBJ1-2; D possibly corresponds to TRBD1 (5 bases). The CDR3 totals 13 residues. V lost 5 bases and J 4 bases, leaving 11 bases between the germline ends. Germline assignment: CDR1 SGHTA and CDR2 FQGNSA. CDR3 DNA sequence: TGTGCCAGCAGCCCTGGGACCACCTATGGCTACACCTTC. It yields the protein CASSPGTTYGYTF. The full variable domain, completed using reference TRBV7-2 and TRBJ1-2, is GAGVSQSPSNKVTEKGKDVELRCDPISGHTALYWYRQSLGQGLEFLIYFQGNSAPDKSGLPSDRFSAERTGGSVSTLTIQRTQQEDSAVYLCASSPGTTYGYTFGSGTRLTVV.

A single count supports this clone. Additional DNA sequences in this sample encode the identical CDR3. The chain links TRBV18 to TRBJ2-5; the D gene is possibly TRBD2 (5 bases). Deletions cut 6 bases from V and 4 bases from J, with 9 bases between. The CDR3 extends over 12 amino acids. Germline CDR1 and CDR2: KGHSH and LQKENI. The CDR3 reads CASSPSGETQYF. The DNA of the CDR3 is TGTGCCAGCTCCCCGAGCGGAGAGACCCAGTACTTC.

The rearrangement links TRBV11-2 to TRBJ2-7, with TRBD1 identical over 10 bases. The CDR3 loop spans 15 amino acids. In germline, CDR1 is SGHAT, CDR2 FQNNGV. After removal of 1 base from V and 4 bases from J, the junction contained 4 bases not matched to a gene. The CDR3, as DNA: TGTGCCAGCAGCTTAGCCGGGACAGGGGCTTACGAGCAGTACTTC. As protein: CASSLAGTGAYEQYF.

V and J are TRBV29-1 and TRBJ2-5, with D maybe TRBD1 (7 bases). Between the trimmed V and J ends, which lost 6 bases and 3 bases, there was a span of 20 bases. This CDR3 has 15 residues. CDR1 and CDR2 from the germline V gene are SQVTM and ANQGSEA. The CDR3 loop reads CSVAGGGQFEETQYF. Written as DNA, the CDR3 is TGCAGCGTGGCCGGAGGGGGACAGTTTGAAGAGACCCAGTACTTC.

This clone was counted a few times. CDR3 DNA sequence: TGCGCCAGCCGACCCGGGCCGGTCTCTGGAAACACCATATATTTT. Its translation is CASRPGPVSGNTIYF. The gene calls are TRBV5-1 and TRBJ1-3; D gene uncertain. The CDR3 has 15 amino acids. Germline assignment: CDR1 SGHRS and CDR2 YFSETQ. V gave up 7 bases and J gave up 0 bases, with 14 bases separating them.

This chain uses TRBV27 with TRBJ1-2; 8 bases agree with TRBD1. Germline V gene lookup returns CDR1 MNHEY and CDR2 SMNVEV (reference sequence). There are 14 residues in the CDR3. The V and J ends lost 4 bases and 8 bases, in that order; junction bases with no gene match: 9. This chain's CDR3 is CASSSGDRNSGYTF. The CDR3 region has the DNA TGTGCCAGCAGTTCAGGGGACAGGAATTCAGGCTACACCTTC.

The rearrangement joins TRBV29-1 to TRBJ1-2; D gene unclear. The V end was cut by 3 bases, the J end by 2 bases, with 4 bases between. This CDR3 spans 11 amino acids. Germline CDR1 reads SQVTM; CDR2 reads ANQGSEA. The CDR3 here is CSVEGNYGYTF. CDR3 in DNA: TGCAGCGTTGAGGGGAACTATGGCTACACCTTC. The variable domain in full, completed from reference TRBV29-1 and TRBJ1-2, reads SAVISQKPSRDICQRGTSLTIQCQVDSQVTMMFWYRQQPGQSLTLIATANQGSEATYESGFVIDKFPISRPNLTFSTLTVSNMSPEDSSIYLCSVEGNYGYTFGSGTRLTVV.